Listed here are 5 T cell receptor beta chains from one sample, sequenced in a study of blood T cells in healthy people across ages. The second PCR ran about 6 to 12 cycles with a sample-barcoded 5' primer and J-beta primers. In TCRdb, the 5' RACE reads were re-called with MiXCR into one record per CDR3 protein. The sample lists about 670,000 distinct CDR3 sequences; around 43% were seen once. Source material: blood. Receptors were obtained from an elderly man in good health.

V usage is TRBV20-1 and J usage is TRBJ1-4; D remains ambiguous. The CDR3 contains 14 residues. With 0 bases removed from V and 8 bases from J, the gap between germline ends came to 13 bases. CDR1 is DFQATT, CDR2 SNEGSKA, per germline (reference sequence). The CDR3 loop reads CSARDTPRGEKLFF. CDR3 DNA: TGCAGTGCTAGAGATACCCCACGCGGCGAAAAACTGTTTTTT.

V gene TRBV20-1 combines with J gene TRBJ2-7; 11 positions agree with TRBD1. From germline, CDR1 is DFQATT and CDR2 SNEGSKA (reference sequence). The CDR3 extends over 15 amino acids. The ends lost 4 bases at V and 4 bases at J; junction bases unmatched: 9. This chain's CDR3 is CSAKDRGQSWYEQYF. The CDR3 region has the DNA TGCAGTGCTAAGGACAGGGGGCAAAGTTGGTACGAGCAGTACTTC.

Ten or more counts support this clonotype. V and J are TRBV4-1 and TRBJ2-2; D not certain. The ends were cut back, 1 base at V and 5 bases at J, with 8 bases in the middle. Germline CDR1 and CDR2: MGHRA and YSYEKL. The CDR3 loop spans 14 amino acids. This chain's CDR3 is CASSQAPRTGELFF. Written as DNA, the CDR3 is TGCGCCAGCAGCCAAGCACCAAGAACCGGGGAGCTGTTTTTT.

This clonotype occurred many times. The rearrangement uses TRBV4-1 and TRBJ1-5, with D possibly being TRBD1 (6 bases). The CDR3 has 16 amino acids. The V gene's germline CDR1 is MGHRA and CDR2 YSYEKL. Trimming removed 1 base at V and 3 bases at J, with 13 bases between. The CDR3 here is CASSQAGGAYNQPQHF. CDR3 in DNA: TGCGCCAGCAGCCAAGCCGGGGGGGCCTACAATCAGCCCCAGCATTTT.

The rearrangement links TRBV11-3 to TRBJ2-1; D uncertain. CDR3 size: 12 residues. V gave up 5 bases and J gave up 8 bases, with 10 bases separating them. The germline gives CDR1 SGHNT, CDR2 YENEEA. The CDR3 DNA is TGTGCCAGCAGCCTCCTATACGATGAGCAGTTCTTC. Translating it yields CASSLLYDEQFF.